The following is a T cell receptor beta chain sequence with its context. Its antigen target is currently unknown. Base qualities are missing; no much larger clone stands one base away. Participants in the prospective study were aged roughly 18 to 100 years, lived in about two dozen United States geographic areas, and enrolled through a virtual design. To assign participants to cohorts, the prospective study relied on clinical history that participants themselves reported in a screening survey and a study questionnaire. Recovered participants in ImmuneRACE Cohort 3 were defined as having two consecutive negative NP/OP PCR tests, clearance from a healthcare professional, or resolution of symptoms. Each participant in the prospective study had whole blood, serum and a nasopharyngeal or oropharyngeal swab collected by mobile phlebotomists. Prospective study participants could optionally give additional blood draws and questionnaires over an approximately two-month period. Before DNA extraction, blood samples from the prospective study were shipped at room temperature or frozen.

The data belong to a study of blood T cell repertoires in COVID-19 (TCRdb year 2020). With regard to the full study: Collaborator samples came from the United States, Italy and Spain and covered acute and convalescent phases of COVID-19. The material from the prospective study consisted of cDNA or gDNA derived from T cells, B-cell-depleted T cells, or PBMCs. Deeply sampled blood TCRbeta repertoires from subjects exposed to, actively infected with, or recovered from COVID-19 were included in the dataset. A freely available public database, intended as a resource for researchers studying the immune response to SARS-CoV-2, is where the repertoires were released. The samples were drawn from the first 160 participants of the ongoing ImmuneRACE study and from 950 to 1,500 subjects provided by 6 global collaborators. Sample metadata almost always included a de-identified subject ID, COVID-19 status, age in years and sex. Where available, HLA class I and class II types were taken from metadata supplied by the sample provider and were not determined by assay-based typing. What the work shows at the level of the full study, not this receptor alone: The quantity of clinical and demographic metadata differed by source and by participant and was supplied without curation.

TCRbeta CDR3 regions were amplified from genomic DNA using the immunoSEQ Assay, a bias-controlled multiplex PCR. In the authors' own workflow: The number of nucleated cells in each sample was estimated from the amplification of reference gene primers within the assay. To quantify the absolute abundance of each unique TCRbeta CDR3 rearrangement, sequence reads were collapsed and filtered. For each sample, productive Simpson clonality was calculated by taking the square root of Simpson's diversity index across productive rearrangements. TCRdb's version of the immuneACCESS table is confined to in-frame rearrangements and falls short of the full clone set. An unresolved V gene accounts for under half of the shortfall where checked; the remainder is of unknown origin. V and J calls and clone size follow that table, whereas D and trimming were derived from the DNA. The sample records about 200,000 clones, around 90% of which are singletons. The ten biggest clones cover approximately 8.1% of the sample.

This clonotype originated in a woman between 18 and 29 years old who had recovered from COVID-19. The material sequenced was PBMCs or T cells enriched from blood (not recorded which).

The DNA sequence is TGCGCCAGCAGCCAAGAACGGACAGCTAACTATGGCTACACCTTC. It specifies CASSQERTANYGYTF. This receptor chain uses TRBV4-1 and TRBJ1-2; 6 matching bases give a weak D call of TRBD1. The junction shows trimming of 0 bases on V and 0 bases on J, plus 8 bases between the germline ends. Via the germline V gene, CDR1 is MGHRA and CDR2 YSYEKL. The CDR3 holds 15 amino acids from the cysteine to the phenylalanine. Just CDR3 DNA is preserved here, 45 bases in frame from base 1.